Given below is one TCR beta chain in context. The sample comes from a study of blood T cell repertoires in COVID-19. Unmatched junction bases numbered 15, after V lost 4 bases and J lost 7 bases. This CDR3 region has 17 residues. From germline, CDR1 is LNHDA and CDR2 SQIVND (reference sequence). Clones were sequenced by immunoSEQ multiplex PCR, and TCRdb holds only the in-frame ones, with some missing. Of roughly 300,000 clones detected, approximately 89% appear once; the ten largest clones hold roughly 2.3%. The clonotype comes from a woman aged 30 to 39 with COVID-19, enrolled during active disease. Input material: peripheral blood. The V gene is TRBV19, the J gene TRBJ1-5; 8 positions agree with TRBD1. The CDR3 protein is CASSKHPDRGSGQPQHF. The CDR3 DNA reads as TGTGCCAGTAGTAAACACCCCGACAGGGGTTCGGGGCAGCCCCAGCATTTT.